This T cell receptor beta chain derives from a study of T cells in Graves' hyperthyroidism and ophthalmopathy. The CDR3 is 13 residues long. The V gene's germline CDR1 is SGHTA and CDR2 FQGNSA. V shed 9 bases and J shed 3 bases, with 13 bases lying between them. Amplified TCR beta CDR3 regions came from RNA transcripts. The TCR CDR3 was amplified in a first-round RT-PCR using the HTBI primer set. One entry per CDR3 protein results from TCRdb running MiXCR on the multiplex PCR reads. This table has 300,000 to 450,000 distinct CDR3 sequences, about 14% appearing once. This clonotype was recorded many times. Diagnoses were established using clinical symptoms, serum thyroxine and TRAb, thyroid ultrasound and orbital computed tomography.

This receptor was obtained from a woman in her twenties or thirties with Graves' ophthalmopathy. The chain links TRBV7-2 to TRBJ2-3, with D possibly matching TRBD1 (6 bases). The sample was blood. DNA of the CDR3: TGTGCCAGTGGGGGCCGCCCAACAGATACGCAGTATTTT. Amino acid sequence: CASGGRPTDTQYF.